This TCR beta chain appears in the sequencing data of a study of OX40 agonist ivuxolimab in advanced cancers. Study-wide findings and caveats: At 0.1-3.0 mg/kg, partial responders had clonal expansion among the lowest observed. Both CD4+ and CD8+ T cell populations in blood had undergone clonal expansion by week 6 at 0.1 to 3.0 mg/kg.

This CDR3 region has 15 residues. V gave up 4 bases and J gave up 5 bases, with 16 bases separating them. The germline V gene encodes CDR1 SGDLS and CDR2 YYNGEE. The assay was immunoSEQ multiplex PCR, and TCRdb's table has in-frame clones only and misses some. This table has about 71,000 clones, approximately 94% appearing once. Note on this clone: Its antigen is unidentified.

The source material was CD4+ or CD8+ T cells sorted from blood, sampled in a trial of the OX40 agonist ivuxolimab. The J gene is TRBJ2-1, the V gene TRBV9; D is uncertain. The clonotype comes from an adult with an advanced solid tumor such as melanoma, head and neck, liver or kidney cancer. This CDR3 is CASSSSGLPHNEQFF. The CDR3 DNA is TGTGCCAGCAGCTCGAGTGGGCTCCCCCACAATGAGCAGTTCTTC.